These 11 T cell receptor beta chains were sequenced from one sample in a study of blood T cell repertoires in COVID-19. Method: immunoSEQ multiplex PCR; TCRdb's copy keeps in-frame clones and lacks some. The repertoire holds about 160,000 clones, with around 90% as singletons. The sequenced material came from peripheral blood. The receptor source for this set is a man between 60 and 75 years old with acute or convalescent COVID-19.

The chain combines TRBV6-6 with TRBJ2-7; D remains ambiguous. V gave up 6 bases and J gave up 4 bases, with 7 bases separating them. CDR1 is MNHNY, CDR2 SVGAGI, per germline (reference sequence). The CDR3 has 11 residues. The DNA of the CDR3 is TGTGCCAGCAGCAACAGTTACGAGCAGTACTTC. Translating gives CASSNSYEQYF.

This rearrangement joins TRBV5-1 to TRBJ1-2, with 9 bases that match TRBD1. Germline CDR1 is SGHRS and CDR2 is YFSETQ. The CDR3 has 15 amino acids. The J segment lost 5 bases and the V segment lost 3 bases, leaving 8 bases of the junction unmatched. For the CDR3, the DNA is TGCGCCAGCAGCTGGGGCCCGGGACAGGGTTATGGCTACACCTTC. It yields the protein CASSWGPGQGYGYTF.

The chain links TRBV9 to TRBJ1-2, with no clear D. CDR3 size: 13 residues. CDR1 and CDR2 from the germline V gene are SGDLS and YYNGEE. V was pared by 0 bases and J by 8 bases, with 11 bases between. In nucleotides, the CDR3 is TGTGCCAGCAGCGTAGAGGGCCGGGGAGGCTACACCTTC. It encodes CASSVEGRGGYTF.

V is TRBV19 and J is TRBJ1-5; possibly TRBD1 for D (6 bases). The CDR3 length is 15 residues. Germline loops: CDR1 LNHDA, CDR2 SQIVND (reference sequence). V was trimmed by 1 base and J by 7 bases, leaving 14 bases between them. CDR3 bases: TGTGCCAGTAGTATAGCCGGGGGGCCGGGCCAGCCCCAGCATTTT. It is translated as CASSIAGGPGQPQHF.

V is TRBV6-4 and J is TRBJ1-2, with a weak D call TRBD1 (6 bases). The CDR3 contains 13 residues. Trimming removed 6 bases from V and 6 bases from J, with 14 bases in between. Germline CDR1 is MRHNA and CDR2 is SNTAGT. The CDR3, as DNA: TGTGCCAGCAGCCCACGGGGGGCAGATGGCTACACCTTC. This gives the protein CASSPRGADGYTF.

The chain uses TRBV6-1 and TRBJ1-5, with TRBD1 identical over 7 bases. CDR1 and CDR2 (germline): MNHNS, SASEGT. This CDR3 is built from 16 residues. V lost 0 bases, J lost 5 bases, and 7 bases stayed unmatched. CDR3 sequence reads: CASSEARGQRDQPQHF. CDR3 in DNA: TGTGCCAGCAGTGAAGCAAGGGGGCAAAGGGATCAGCCCCAGCATTTT.

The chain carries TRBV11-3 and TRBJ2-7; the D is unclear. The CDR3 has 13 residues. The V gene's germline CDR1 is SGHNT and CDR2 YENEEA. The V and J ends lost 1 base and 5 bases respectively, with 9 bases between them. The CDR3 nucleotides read TGTGCCAGCAGCTTAGCACCTACGCACGAGCAGTACTTC. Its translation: CASSLAPTHEQYF.

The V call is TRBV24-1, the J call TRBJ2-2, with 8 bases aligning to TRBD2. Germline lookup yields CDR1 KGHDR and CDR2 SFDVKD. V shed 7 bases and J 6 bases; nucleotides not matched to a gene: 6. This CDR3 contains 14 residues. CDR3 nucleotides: TGTGCCACCAGCGCCCCGACTAGCGCCGGGGAGCTGTTTTTT. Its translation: CATSAPTSAGELFF.

CDR3 sequence: CASSPPKGQGGNEQFF. DNA for the CDR3: TGTGCCAGCTCACCACCCAAGGGACAGGGAGGAAATGAGCAGTTCTTC. V is TRBV18 and J is TRBJ2-1, with 9 bases identical to TRBD1. CDR1 is KGHSH, CDR2 LQKENI, per germline. J gave up 7 bases and V 0 bases, and 7 bases lay outside the gene matches. The CDR3 runs to 16 residues.

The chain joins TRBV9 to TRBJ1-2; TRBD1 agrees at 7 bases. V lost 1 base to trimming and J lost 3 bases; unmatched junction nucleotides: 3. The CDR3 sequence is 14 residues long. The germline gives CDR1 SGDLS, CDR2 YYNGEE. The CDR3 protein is CASSVSDRDYGYTF. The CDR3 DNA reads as TGTGCCAGCAGCGTATCCGACAGGGACTATGGCTACACCTTC.

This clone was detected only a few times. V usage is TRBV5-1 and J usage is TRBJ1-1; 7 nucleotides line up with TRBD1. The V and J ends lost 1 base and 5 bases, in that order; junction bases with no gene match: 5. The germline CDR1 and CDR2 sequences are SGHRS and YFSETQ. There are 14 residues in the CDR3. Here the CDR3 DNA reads TGCGCCAGCAGCTTGAGGGCAGGGGGAACTGAAGCTTTCTTT. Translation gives CASSLRAGGTEAFF.